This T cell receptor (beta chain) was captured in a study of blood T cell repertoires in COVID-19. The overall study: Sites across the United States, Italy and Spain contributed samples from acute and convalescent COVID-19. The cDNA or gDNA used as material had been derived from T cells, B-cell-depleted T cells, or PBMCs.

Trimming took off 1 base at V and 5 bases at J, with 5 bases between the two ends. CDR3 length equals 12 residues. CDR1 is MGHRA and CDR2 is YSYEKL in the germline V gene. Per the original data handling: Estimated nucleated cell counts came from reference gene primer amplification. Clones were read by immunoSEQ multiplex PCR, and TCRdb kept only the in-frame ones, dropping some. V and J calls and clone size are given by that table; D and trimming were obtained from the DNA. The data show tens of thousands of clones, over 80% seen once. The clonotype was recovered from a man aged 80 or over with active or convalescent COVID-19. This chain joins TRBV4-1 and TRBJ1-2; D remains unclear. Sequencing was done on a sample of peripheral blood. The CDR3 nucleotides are TGCGCCAGCAGCCAAGGTATTTATGGCTACACCTTC. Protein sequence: CASSQGIYGYTF.